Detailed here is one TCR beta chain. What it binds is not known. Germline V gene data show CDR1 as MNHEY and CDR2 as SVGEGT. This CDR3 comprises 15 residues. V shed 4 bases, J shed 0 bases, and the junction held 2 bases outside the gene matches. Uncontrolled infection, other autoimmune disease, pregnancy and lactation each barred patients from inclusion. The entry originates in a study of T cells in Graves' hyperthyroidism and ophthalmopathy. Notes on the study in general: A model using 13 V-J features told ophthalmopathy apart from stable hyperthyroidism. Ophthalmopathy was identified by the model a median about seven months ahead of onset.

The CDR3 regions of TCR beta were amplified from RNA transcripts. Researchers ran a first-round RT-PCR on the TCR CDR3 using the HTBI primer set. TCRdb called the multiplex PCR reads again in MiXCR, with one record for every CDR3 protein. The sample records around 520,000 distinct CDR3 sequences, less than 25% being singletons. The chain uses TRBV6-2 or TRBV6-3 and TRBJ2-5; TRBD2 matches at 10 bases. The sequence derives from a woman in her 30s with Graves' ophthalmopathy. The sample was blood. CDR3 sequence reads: CASSWTSGDQETQYF. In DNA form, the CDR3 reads TGTGCCAGCAGTTGGACTAGCGGCGACCAAGAGACCCAGTACTTC.